This T cell receptor beta chain was retrieved from a study of cytomegalovirus exposure and HLA in healthy donors (dated 2017 in TCRdb). Some background on the complete study: In an earlier analysis of roughly 500 of the donors, about 260 Gb of sequence data and 117 million unique TCR beta sequences from about 179 million T cells were reported. Roughly 300 gigabases of sequencing data and approximately 80 million unique TCR sequences were included in an early release covering about 600 HLA-typed donors. The genetic ancestry cluster associated with self-reported Caucasian donors included about 84% of the 300 to 450 genotyped donors. The aim of the study was to test whether cataloging public T cell receptors could identify signatures of past pathogen exposure. The study used immunosequencing to profile the T cell repertoires of more than 650 subjects and linked those repertoires to cytomegalovirus serostatus. Besides the first cohort of around 700 subjects, a separate validation cohort made up of 120 different subjects was used. To predict cytomegalovirus infection status, the study combined high-throughput TCR immunosequencing, statistical association of individual TCRs with disease status, and machine learning. A later analysis re-examined previously published TCR beta repertoires from around 670 donors and added high-resolution HLA genotyping to investigate patterns of TCR occurrence. In the later analysis, no new phenotypic data were used to find candidate immune exposures; instead, reliance was placed on TCR beta sequences and their occurrence across donors. To decide whether each TCR beta V gene segment behaved as functional or pseudogenic, an earlier analysis of fewer than 750 of the donors relied on high-throughput TCR beta sequencing. Donor age, sex, ethnicity and CMV serostatus were collected together with the repertoire data. A later genetic analysis used genome-wide SNP genotypes for about three fifths of the roughly 700 donors, treating that subset as a discovery cohort. Every discovery cohort repertoire had been produced on one sequencing platform. HLA typing covered class I and class II loci at four-digit resolution. The number of donors typed differed by locus, with roughly 620-630 for A, B, C, DRB1 and DQB1, more than 500 for DQA1, 606 for DPA1, and approximately 470 for DPB1. About 5 DR-DQ haplotypes were handled as single units for association and clustering, since linkage in the cohort was strong. Across roughly 420 genotyped donors of the cohort, an average of approximately 200,000 unique TCR beta nucleotide sequences per donor were sequenced, and approximately 17% of those sequences were non-productive. Results the study describes overall, beyond this receptor: Some IMGT-functional V segments, including TRBV6-2 and TRBV6-3, could not be distinguished by the 87-base-pair reads and were therefore excluded. In a later analysis, most CMV-associated TCR beta chains were found to appear HLA-restricted, with HLA associations seemingly driven largely by CMV exposure. In this cohort, only TCR beta chains were sequenced, and detectable features were limited by the absence of alpha or paired-chain data. A total of 150 or so TCR beta chains were listed by the study as associated with cytomegalovirus. Most TCR sequences were observed very rarely across donors, whereas some public TCRs were present in many individuals. The classifier was reported to diagnose cytomegalovirus status with high specificity and sensitivity in both the original cohort and the validation cohort. In a later analysis, TCR association rates were found to vary across HLA loci, with the most associated TCRs seen for DRB1 alleles and the fewest for HLA-C alleles. CMV serostatus was the only immune exposure information available for the cohort. A later genetic analysis reported fewer N-insertions in productive TCRs among donors in an Asian-associated ancestry cluster than the 666-donor mean. The sequencing pipeline was judged likely to have produced a cluster of highly shared sequence variants as a technical artifact. When HLA alleles, especially DR and DQ, strongly co-occurred, attributing TCR associations to individual alleles was difficult. Because some donors lacked HLA typing at each locus, the association tests relied only on the typed subset. Because counts were too low, fewer than 20 rarely observed V segments, including chromosome 9 orphons, were excluded from the earlier analysis of a few hundred of the donors. A later analysis reported that several top co-occurrence clusters appeared linked to parvovirus B19, influenza, CMV and Epstein-Barr virus. A further reported finding was that TCR beta sequences accurately predicted the HLA-A and HLA-B alleles for most subjects in the first cohort. Roughly uniform sequencing depth across donors was assumed in presence/absence analyses, although this assumption may not hold. Broadly in line with IMGT annotations, most TCR beta V segments showed up in productive rearrangements about 87% or about 30% of the time in an earlier analysis of several hundred of the donors. In a later analysis, HLA-associated TCR beta chains were found to be more clonally expanded and to have lower generation probabilities than equally common non-associated chains. According to the authors, the approach could potentially be generalized to other disease states and immunological phenotypes. Linkage disequilibrium might explain the correlated functional status among segregating V segments, but an unknown experimental factor could not be ruled out. A later genetic analysis associated a missense DCLRE1C variant with V-gene and J-gene trimming of TCR beta chains, and an independent cohort replicated the association. A later analysis associated some 17,000 TCR beta sequences with specific HLA alleles at a false discovery rate of 0.05. In vitro tests confirmed that a few of the cytomegalovirus-associated TCR beta chains recognize cytomegalovirus antigens.

Germline trimming amounts to 5 bases on V and 6 bases on J, with 11 as the count of junction bases outside the gene matches. From cysteine to phenylalanine, the CDR3 is 15 amino acids long. The kept DNA is CDR3 alone, 45 bases in frame from the first base. CDR1 PRHDT and CDR2 FYEKMQ are derived from the germline V gene (reference sequence). Note on this clone: What this receptor recognizes is not known. The input lacks base qualities; no much larger clone sits a single base away.

The cohort was made up of about 610 healthy bone marrow donors. At the time of sampling, all cohort members were nominally healthy, though unrecorded immune exposures were likely present. The donor was CMV seronegative and was included in the group of about 400 seronegative cohort members. Every donor gave a peripheral blood sample, and the peripheral blood mononuclear cells from that sample were used for TCR beta sequencing. The Qiagen DNeasy Blood Extraction Kit was used to extract genomic DNA from the blood cell samples. Receptor amplification or capture employed the immunoSEQ multiplex PCR assay. The multiplex PCR relied on a mix of 60 forward primers for TCR Vbeta segments and 13 reverse primers for TCR Jbeta segments. Amplification of the CDR3 region of rearranged TCR beta genes was performed with a multiplex PCR assay on genomic DNA. On the Illumina HiSeq System, the amplified TCR beta libraries were sequenced as 87-base-pair reads. Under the source paper's analysis protocol: A later analysis counted tens of millions of unique TCR beta chains across the 700 or so repertoires, and 9 million to 14 million of these chains were shared by at least two donors. Raw reads were error-corrected and collapsed into unique sequences by a nearest-neighbor algorithm in which closely related sequences were merged to remove PCR and sequencing errors. Alignment of CDR3 sequences to IMGT reference sequences was used to assign V, D and J gene segments. For a sequence to be retained, at least a six-nucleotide match to both a V gene segment and a J gene segment was required. A rearrangement counted as productive if the CDR3 had no stop codons and remained in frame with V and J, and every other rearrangement counted as non-productive. Following IMGT convention, CDR3 was defined as the stretch from the second conserved V-encoded cysteine to the conserved J-encoded phenylalanine. Sequences without an unambiguous match to a single V gene segment were excluded from the earlier analysis of 500 to 700 of the donors. An earlier analysis of several hundred of the donors called V segments functional above 56.7% productive rearrangements and segregating when the between-donor standard deviation exceeded 5%. A statistical classification framework was built to diagnose cytomegalovirus status from the catalog of TCR beta chain sequences. In a later analysis, V and J genes were assigned by comparing TCR nucleotide sequences against IMGT/GENE-DB human TR gene sequences. A later analysis assigned CDR3 sequences and most-parsimonious VDJ recombination scenarios with the TCRdist pipeline. In a later analysis, each TCR beta chain was defined by its CDR3 amino acid sequence together with its V-gene family, and reads lacking a unique V-gene family were excluded. As a way to deal with suspected cross-contamination and a sequencing artifact, a later analysis dropped 450 to 600 nucleotide sequences that were highly shared and had low generation probability. For each public chain, a later analysis derived a clonal expansion index from normalized ranks of inferred template counts within each repertoire. In a later analysis, generation probabilities were computed using a VDJ recombination model fitted to out-of-frame rearrangements, and the results were checked against IGoR. Hypergeometric tests were used in a later analysis to score TCR-TCR, TCR-HLA and TCR-CMV co-occurrence, with a repertoire-size bias correction applied to the TCR pairs. A later analysis estimated false discovery rates by permuting HLA or CMV assignments 20 times. In a later analysis, co-occurring TCRs were grouped using DBSCAN, and TCRdist sequence similarity was added for clustering within HLA-allele-positive subsets. Repertoires with fewer than 30,000 or more than 120,000 public chains, plus five repertoires with anomalous nucleotide sharing, were excluded from co-occurrence clustering. Entries here come from immuneACCESS through TCRdb and include only in-frame sequences with V and J called. Some clones fail to appear in such tables; in the studies checked, an unresolved V gene covers under half of the shortfall, and the cause of the remainder is unknown. From that table come the V and J calls and clone size; the DNA was used to work out D and trimming. In all, the sample holds about 120,000 clones, and 81% of those were seen once. Around 4.2% of the sample rests with the top ten.

The TCR comes from a woman aged 25 to 45 in good health and CMV-seronegative. What was sequenced was PBMCs. The chain is encoded by TRBV13 joined to TRBJ2-7, with TRBD2 identical over 9 junction bases. The sequenced DNA is TGTGCCAGCAGCCCCATGGCGGGAGGGCCGGGCGAGCAGTACTTC. It translates as CASSPMAGGPGEQYF.